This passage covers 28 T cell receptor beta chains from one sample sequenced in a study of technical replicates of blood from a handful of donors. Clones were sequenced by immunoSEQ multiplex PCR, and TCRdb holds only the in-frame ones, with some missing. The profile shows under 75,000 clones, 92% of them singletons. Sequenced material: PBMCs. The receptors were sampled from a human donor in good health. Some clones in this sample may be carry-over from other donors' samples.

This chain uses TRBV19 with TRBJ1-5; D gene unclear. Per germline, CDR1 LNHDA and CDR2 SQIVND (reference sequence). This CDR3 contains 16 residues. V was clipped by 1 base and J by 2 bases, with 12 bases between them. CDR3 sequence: CASSIGPPTGNQPQHF. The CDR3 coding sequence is TGTGCCAGTAGTATAGGTCCCCCAACAGGCAATCAGCCCCAGCATTTT.

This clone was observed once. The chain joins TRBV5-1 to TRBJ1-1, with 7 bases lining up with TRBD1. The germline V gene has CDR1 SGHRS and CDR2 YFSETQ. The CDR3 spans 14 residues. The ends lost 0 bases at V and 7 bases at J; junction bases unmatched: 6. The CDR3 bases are TGCGCCAGCAGCTTGGCACCGACAGGGCTTGAAGCTTTCTTT. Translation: CASSLAPTGLEAFF.

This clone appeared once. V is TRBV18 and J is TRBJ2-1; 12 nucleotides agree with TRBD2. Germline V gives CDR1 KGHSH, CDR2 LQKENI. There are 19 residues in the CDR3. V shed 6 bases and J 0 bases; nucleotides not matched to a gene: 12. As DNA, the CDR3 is TGTGCCAGCTCTCCTACTAGCGGGAGGACCTACAACTCCTACAATGAGCAGTTCTTC. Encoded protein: CASSPTSGRTYNSYNEQFF.

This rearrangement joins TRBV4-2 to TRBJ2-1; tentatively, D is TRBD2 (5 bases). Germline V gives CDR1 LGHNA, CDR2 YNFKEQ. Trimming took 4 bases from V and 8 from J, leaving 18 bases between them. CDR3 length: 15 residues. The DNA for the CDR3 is TGTGCCAGCAGCCCACTACTAGTGGGTGGAGATGAGCAGTTCTTC. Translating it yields CASSPLLVGGDEQFF.

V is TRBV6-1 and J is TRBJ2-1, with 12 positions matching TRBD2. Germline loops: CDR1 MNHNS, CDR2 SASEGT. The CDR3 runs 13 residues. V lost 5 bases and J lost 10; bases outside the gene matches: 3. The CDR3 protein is CASSRLAGDEQFF. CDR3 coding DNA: TGTGCCAGCAGTAGACTAGCGGGGGACGAGCAGTTCTTC.

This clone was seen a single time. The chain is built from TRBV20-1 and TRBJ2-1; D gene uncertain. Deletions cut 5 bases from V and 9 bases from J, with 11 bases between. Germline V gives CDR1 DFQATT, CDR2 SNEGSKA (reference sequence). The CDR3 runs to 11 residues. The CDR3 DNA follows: TGCAGTGCTGCCGTGGCAACTGAGCAGTTCTTC. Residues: CSAAVATEQFF.

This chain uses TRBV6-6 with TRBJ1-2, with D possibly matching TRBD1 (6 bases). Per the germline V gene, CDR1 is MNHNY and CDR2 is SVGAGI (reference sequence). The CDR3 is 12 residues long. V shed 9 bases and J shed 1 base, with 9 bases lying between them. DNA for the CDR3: TGTGCCAGTGGCAGGGGTAACTATGGCTACACCTTC. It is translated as CASGRGNYGYTF.

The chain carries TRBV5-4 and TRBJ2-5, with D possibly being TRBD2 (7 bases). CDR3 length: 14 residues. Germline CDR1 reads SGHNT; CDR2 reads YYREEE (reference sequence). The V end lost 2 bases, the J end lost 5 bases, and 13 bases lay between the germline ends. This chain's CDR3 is CASSFGGAGETQYF. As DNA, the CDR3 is TGTGCCAGCAGCTTTGGGGGGGCTGGGGAGACCCAGTACTTC.

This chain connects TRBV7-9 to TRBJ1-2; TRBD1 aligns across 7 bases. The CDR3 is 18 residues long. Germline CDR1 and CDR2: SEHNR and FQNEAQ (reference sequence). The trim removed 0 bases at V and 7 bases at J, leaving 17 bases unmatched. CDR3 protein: CASSLAGGLARGTSGYTF. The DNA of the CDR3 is TGTGCCAGCAGCTTAGCTGGCGGGTTGGCCAGGGGGACTAGTGGCTACACCTTC.

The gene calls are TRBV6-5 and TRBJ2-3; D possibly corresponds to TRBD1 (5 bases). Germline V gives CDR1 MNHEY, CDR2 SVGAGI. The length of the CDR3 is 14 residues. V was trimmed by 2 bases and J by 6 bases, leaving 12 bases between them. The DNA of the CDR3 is TGTGCCAGCAGTTACAAGGGGCCAGGTGATACGCAGTATTTT. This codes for CASSYKGPGDTQYF.

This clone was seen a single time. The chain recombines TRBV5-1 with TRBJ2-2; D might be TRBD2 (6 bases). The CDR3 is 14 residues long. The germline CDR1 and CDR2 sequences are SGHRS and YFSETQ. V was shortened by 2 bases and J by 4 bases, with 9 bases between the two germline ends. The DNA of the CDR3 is TGCGCCAGCAGCTTTAACGGGGGCACCGGGGAGCTGTTTTTT. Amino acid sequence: CASSFNGGTGELFF.

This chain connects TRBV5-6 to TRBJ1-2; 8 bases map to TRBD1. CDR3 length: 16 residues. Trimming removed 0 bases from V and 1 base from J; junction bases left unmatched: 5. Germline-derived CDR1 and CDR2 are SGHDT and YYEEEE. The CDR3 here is CASSLGTGRLNYGYTF. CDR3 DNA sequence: TGTGCCAGCAGCTTGGGGACAGGGAGGCTTAACTATGGCTACACCTTC.

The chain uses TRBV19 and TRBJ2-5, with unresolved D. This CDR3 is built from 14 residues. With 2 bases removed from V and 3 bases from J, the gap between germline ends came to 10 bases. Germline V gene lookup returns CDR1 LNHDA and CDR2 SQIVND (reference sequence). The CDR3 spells CASSIYFPEETQYF. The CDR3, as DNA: TGTGCCAGTAGTATATATTTTCCAGAAGAGACCCAGTACTTC.

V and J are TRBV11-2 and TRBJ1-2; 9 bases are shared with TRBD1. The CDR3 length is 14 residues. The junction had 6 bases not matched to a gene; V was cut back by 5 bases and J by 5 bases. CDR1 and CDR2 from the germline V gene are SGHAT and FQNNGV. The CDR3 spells CASSPRTGEYGYTF. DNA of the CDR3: TGTGCCAGCAGCCCAAGGACAGGGGAGTATGGCTACACCTTC.

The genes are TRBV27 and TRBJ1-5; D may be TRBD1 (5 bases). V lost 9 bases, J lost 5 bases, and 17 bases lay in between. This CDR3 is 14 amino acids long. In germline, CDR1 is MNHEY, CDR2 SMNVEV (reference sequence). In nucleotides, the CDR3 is TGTGCCAGAAGCGGGTGGGGGAGGGATCAGCCCCAGCATTTT. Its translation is CARSGWGRDQPQHF.

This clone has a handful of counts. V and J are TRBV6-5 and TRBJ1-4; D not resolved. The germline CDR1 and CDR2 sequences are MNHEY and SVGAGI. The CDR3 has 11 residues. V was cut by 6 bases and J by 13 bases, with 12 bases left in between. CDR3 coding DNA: TGTGCCAGCAGCAGTCGCGCGGCACTGTTTTTT. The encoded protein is CASSSRAALFF.

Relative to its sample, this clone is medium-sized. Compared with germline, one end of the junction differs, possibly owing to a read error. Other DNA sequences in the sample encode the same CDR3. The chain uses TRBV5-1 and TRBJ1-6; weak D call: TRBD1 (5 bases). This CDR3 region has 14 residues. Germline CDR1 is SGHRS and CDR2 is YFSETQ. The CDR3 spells CASSLAGGYSPLHF. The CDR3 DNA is TGCGCCAGCAGTTTGGCCGGGGGTTATTCACCCCTCCACTTT.

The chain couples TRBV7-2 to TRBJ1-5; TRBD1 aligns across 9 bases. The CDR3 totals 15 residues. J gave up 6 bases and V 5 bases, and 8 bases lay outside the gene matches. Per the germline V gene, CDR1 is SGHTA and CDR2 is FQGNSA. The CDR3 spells CASSPTGGEGQPQHF. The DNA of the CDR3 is TGTGCCAGCAGCCCAACAGGGGGCGAAGGTCAGCCCCAGCATTTT.

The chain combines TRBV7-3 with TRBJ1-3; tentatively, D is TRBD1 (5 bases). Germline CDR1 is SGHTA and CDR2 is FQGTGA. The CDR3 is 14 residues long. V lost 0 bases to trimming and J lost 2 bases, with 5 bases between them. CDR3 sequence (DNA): TGTGCCAGCAGCTTAACAGGGGCTGGAAACACCATATATTTT. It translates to CASSLTGAGNTIYF.

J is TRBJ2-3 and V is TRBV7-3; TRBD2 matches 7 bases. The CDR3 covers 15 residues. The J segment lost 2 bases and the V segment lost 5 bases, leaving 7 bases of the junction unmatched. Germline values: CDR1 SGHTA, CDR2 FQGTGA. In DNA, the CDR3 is TGTGCCAGCAGCGGTAGCGGGTTTGACACAGATACGCAGTATTTT. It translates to CASSGSGFDTDTQYF. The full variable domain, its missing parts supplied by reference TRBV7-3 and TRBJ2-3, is GAGVSQTPSNKVTEKGKYVELRCDPISGHTALYWYRQSLGQGPEFLIYFQGTGAADDSGLPNDRFFAVRPEGSVSTLKIQRTERGDSAVYLCASSGSGFDTDTQYFGPGTRLTVL.

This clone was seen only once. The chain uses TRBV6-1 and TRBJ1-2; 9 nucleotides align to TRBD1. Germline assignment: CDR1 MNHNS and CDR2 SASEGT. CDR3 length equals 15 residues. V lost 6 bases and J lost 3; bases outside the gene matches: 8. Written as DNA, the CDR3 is TGTGCCAGCAGACATACACAGGGGGCTGACTATGGCTACACCTTC. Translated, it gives CASRHTQGADYGYTF.

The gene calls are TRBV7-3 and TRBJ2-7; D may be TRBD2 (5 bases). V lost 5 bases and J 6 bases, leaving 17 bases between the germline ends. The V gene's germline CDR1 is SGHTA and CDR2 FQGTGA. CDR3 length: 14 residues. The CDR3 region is CASSPGASLREQYF. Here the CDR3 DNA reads TGTGCCAGCAGCCCCGGAGCTAGCTTGCGCGAGCAGTACTTC.

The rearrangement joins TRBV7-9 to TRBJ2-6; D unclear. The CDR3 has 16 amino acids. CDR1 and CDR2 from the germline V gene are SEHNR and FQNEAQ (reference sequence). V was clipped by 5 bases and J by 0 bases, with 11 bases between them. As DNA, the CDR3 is TGTGCCAGCAGCCTCGGGTCCCTCTCTGGGGCCAACGTCCTGACTTTC. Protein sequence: CASSLGSLSGANVLTF.

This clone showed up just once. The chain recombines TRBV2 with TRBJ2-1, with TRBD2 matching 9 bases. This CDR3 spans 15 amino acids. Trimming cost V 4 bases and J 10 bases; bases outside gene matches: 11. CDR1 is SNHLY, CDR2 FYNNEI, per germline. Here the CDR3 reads CASSGASGGPTEQFF. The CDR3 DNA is TGTGCCAGCAGTGGAGCGAGCGGGGGGCCCACCGAGCAGTTCTTC.

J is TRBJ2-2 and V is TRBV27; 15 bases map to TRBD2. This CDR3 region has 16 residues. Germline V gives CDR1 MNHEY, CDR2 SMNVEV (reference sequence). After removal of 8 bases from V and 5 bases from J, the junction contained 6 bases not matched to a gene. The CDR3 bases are TGTGCCAGCTCGGGACTAGCGGGGGGTAGGACCGGGGAGCTGTTTTTT. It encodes CASSGLAGGRTGELFF.

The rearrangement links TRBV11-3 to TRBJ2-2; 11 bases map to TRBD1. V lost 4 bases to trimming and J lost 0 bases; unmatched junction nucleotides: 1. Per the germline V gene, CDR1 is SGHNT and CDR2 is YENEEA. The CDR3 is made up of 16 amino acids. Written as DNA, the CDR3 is TGTGCCAGCAGCTCGGGACAGGGGGCGAACACCGGGGAGCTGTTTTTT. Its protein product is CASSSGQGANTGELFF.

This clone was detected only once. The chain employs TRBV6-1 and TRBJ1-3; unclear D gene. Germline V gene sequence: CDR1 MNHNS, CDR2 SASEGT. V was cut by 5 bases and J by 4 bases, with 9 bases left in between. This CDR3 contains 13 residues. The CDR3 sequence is CASSPPSGNTIYF. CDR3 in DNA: TGTGCCAGCAGTCCCCCCTCCGGAAACACCATATATTTT.

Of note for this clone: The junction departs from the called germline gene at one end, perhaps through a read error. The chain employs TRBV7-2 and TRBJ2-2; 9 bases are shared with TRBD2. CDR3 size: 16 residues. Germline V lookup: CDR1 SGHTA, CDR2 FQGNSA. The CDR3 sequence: CASRLVAGGPYGELFF. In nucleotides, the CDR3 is TGTGCCAGCAGATTAGTGGCGGGAGGGCCGTACGGGGAGCTGTTTTTT.